Presented here are 2 T cell receptor beta chains from one specimen sequenced in a study of beta chain features in type 1 diabetes. Study-wide results and caveats: Type 1 diabetes patients had moderately but significantly shorter TCRB CDR3s in all four CD4+ subsets.

The entirety of the isolated RNA underwent reverse transcription, so expressed TCRB transcripts were sequenced. Clones were sequenced by immunoSEQ multiplex PCR, and TCRdb holds only the in-frame ones, with some missing. Of 150,000 to 200,000 clones listed, roughly 60% are singletons. These TCRs' antigens remain unknown. Sequencing was performed on naive CD4+ T cells from blood. These receptors were taken from a man aged 25 to 40 with type 1 diabetes.

The sample holds a few counts of this clone. The V and J genes are TRBV9 and TRBJ1-4; D is undetermined. This CDR3 comprises 14 residues. Germline V gene lookup returns CDR1 SGDLS and CDR2 YYNGEE. The V gene lost 0 bases and the J gene lost 3 bases, with 6 bases spanning the gap. This CDR3 reads CASSVGGPNEKLFF. CDR3 DNA: TGTGCCAGCAGCGTAGGAGGGCCTAATGAAAAACTGTTTTTT.

The V gene is TRBV7-2, the J gene TRBJ2-3; D is perhaps TRBD2 (6 bases). CDR3 length: 16 residues. V gave up 5 bases and J gave up 3 bases, with 18 bases separating them. Germline assignment: CDR1 SGHTA and CDR2 FQGNSA. The DNA for the CDR3 is TGTGCCAGCAGCCGGGACTCCTTTGGATTGACAGATACGCAGTATTTT. Its protein is CASSRDSFGLTDTQYF.